A single sample is the source of the 7 T cell receptor beta chains below, sequenced in a study of cytomegalovirus exposure and HLA in healthy donors. The PCR contained 60 Vbeta and 13 Jbeta primers. Using immunoSEQ multiplex PCR, the repertoire was profiled, and TCRdb retains in-frame clones only, with some absent. The profile shows 130,000 or so clones, roughly 78% of them singletons. Sample: PBMCs. All receptors derive from a man aged 50-59 years in good health and CMV-seropositive.

The rearrangement links TRBV7-2 to TRBJ1-3; D possibly corresponds to TRBD1 (6 bases). Trimming stripped 5 bases from V and 10 bases from J, with 15 bases between. The CDR3 is 13 amino acids. Germline CDR1 SGHTA, CDR2 FQGNSA. The CDR3 nucleotides are TGTGCCAGCAGCAGGGACACGGGGTTGACCATATATTTT. It encodes CASSRDTGLTIYF.

The rearrangement joins TRBV7-6 to TRBJ2-5, with TRBD2 matching 7 bases. This CDR3 comprises 16 residues. Germline assignment: CDR1 SGHVS and CDR2 FNYEAQ. V shed 4 bases and J 1 base; nucleotides not matched to a gene: 9. DNA for the CDR3: TGTGCCAGCAGCTCGGCGTCGGGGGGACGCCAAGAGACCCAGTACTTC. Its protein product is CASSSASGGRQETQYF.

The count of this clone is one. V and J are TRBV2 and TRBJ1-5; D is unresolved. Germline CDR1 and CDR2: SNHLY and FYNNEI. This CDR3 region has 15 residues. The ends were cut back, 0 bases at V and 7 bases at J, with 13 bases in the middle. In nucleotides, the CDR3 is TGTGCCAGCAGTGAAGCGTTTTGGGCGGGGCAGCCCCAGCATTTT. It encodes CASSEAFWAGQPQHF.

The chain is built from TRBV4-3 and TRBJ2-7; a weak D match, TRBD1 (5 bases). The CDR3 consists of 14 residues. The V end was cut by 0 bases, the J end by 6 bases, with 12 bases between. Germline V gene lookup returns CDR1 LGHNA and CDR2 YSLEER. In nucleotides, the CDR3 is TGCGCCAGCAGCCAAGAGGATGCACAGGCCGAGCAGTACTTC. Its translation: CASSQEDAQAEQYF.

This clone is a singleton in its sample. As DNA, the CDR3 is TGTGCCAGCAGCCTCCAAGACACGAACACTGAAGCTTTCTTT. Encoded protein: CASSLQDTNTEAFF. This chain connects TRBV6-6 to TRBJ1-1; D is ambiguous. CDR1 and CDR2 (germline): MNHNY, SVGAGI (reference sequence). The CDR3 length is 14 residues. The ends were cut back, 6 bases at V and 1 base at J, with 12 bases in the middle.

The chain couples TRBV4-1 to TRBJ2-1; D possibly corresponds to TRBD2 (6 bases). Germline CDR1 is MGHRA and CDR2 is YSYEKL. Trimming shortened V by 2 bases and J by 6 bases, and 14 bases separated the two germline ends. This CDR3 has 15 residues. CDR3 DNA: TGCGCCAGCAGCCAAATTGGCGGGACTCGCAATGAGCAGTTCTTC. Its translation is CASSQIGGTRNEQFF.

The rearrangement uses TRBV6-1 and TRBJ1-2, with TRBD1 matching 9 bases. V trimming: 0 bases; J trimming: 8 bases; junction bases outside the gene matches: 7. The CDR3 extends over 15 amino acids. Per the germline V gene, CDR1 is MNHNS and CDR2 is SASEGT. The CDR3 coding sequence is TGTGCCAGCAGTGAAGCGGGGGACAGGGTTGGCGGCTACACCTTC. Translating it yields CASSEAGDRVGGYTF.